This passage covers 24 T cell receptor beta chains from one sample sequenced in a study of technical replicates of blood from several donors. The protocol was immunoSEQ multiplex PCR, while the TCRdb copy is restricted to in-frame clones and leaves out a portion. Among approximately 73,000 clones listed, 95% were seen once. The source material was T cells isolated from PBMCs. The source is a human donor in good health.

In this sample, this clone turned up a few times. V gene TRBV27 combines with J gene TRBJ2-6, with D maybe TRBD1 (6 bases). The V gene lost 6 bases and the J gene lost 2 bases, with 11 bases spanning the gap. Germline V lookup: CDR1 MNHEY, CDR2 SMNVEV (reference sequence). The CDR3 loop spans 15 amino acids. The CDR3: CASRQKGAGANVLTF. The CDR3 DNA reads as TGTGCCAGCAGGCAGAAGGGGGCTGGGGCCAACGTCCTGACTTTC. Drawing the rest from reference TRBV27 and TRBJ2-6, the complete variable domain is EAQVTQNPRYLITVTGKKLTVTCSQNMNHEYMSWYRQDPGLGLRQIYYSMNVEVTDKGDVPEGYKVSRKEKRNFPLILESPSPNQTSLYFCASRQKGAGANVLTFGAGSRLTVL.

This chain links TRBV5-1 with TRBJ2-7; a weak D match, TRBD1 (6 bases). Germline V lookup: CDR1 SGHRS, CDR2 YFSETQ. CDR3 length: 15 residues. Deletions cut 1 base from V and 5 bases from J, with 16 bases between. The CDR3 spells CASSLMAGQGNEQYF. Written as DNA, the CDR3 is TGCGCCAGCAGCTTGATGGCTGGGCAGGGGAACGAGCAGTACTTC. Drawing the rest from reference TRBV5-1 and TRBJ2-7, the complete variable domain is KAGVTQTPRYLIKTRGQQVTLSCSPISGHRSVSWYQQTPGQGLQFLFEYFSETQRNKGNFPGRFSGRQFSNSRSEMNVSTLELGDSALYLCASSLMAGQGNEQYFGPGTRLTVT.

V and J are TRBV27 and TRBJ2-2; no clear D. Trimming pared 8 bases from V and 7 bases from J, leaving 11 bases between. Germline V CDR1 and CDR2: MNHEY, SMNVEV (reference sequence). The CDR3 runs 12 residues. CDR3 protein: CASALNSGELFF. The DNA for the CDR3 is TGTGCCAGCGCCTTAAATAGCGGGGAGCTGTTTTTT.

The rearrangement links TRBV23-1 to TRBJ2-7; 8 nucleotides match TRBD2. TRBV23-1 is an open reading frame, and its role is uncertain. With 4 bases clipped from V and 1 base from J, the junction kept 9 bases outside the gene matches. CDR3 length equals 16 residues. The CDR3 bases are TGCGCCAGCAGTCCTCATCGGGGGGGGCAGTCCTACGAGCAGTACTTC. Translation gives CASSPHRGGQSYEQYF.

The V gene is TRBV7-8, the J gene TRBJ1-1, with TRBD1 matching 7 bases. The V segment lost 3 bases and the J segment 4 bases; nucleotides outside the gene matches: 2. There are 13 residues in the CDR3. Germline lookup yields CDR1 SGHVS and CDR2 FQNEAQ. The CDR3 here is CASSFDRVTEAFF. The CDR3 DNA follows: TGTGCCAGCAGCTTCGACAGGGTCACTGAAGCTTTCTTT.

The chain carries TRBV2 and TRBJ1-5; D gene unclear. V was pared by 3 bases and J by 7 bases, with 10 bases between. Per the germline V gene, CDR1 is SNHLY and CDR2 is FYNNEI. The CDR3 runs 13 residues. The CDR3 region is CASSDRGGQPQHF. CDR3 nucleotides: TGTGCCAGCAGTGATAGAGGAGGACAGCCCCAGCATTTT.

The chain is built from TRBV15 and TRBJ2-7; D ambiguous. This CDR3 has 15 residues. V was clipped by 0 bases and J by 6 bases, with 15 bases between them. Germline lookup yields CDR1 LNHNV and CDR2 YYDKDF (reference sequence). The CDR3 sequence is CATSRDVYSSSEQYF. The DNA for the CDR3 is TGTGCCACCAGCAGAGATGTTTATAGTTCGAGCGAGCAGTACTTC. The full variable domain, completed using reference TRBV15 and TRBJ2-7, is DAMVIQNPRYQVTQFGKPVTLSCSQTLNHNVMYWYQQKSSQAPKLLFHYYDKDFNNEADTPDNFQSRRPNTSFCFLDIRSPGLGDTAMYLCATSRDVYSSSEQYFGPGTRLTVT.

This clone was seen a single time. V usage is TRBV11-3 and J usage is TRBJ2-3, with 9 bases matching TRBD2. Looked up from germline, CDR1 is SGHNT and CDR2 is YENEEA. The trim removed 5 bases at V and 2 bases at J, leaving 8 bases unmatched. The CDR3 totals 16 residues. In nucleotides, the CDR3 is TGTGCCAGCAGCGTCGGGACTAGCAGTCTCACAGATACGCAGTATTTT. Protein product: CASSVGTSSLTDTQYF.

The gene calls are TRBV18 and TRBJ1-2, with TRBD1 matching 8 bases. The germline gives CDR1 KGHSH, CDR2 LQKENI. J gave up 6 bases and V 1 base, and 1 base lay outside the gene matches. The CDR3 has 13 amino acids. CDR3 in amino acids: CASSPRTGHGYTF. DNA of the CDR3: TGTGCCAGCTCACCACGGACAGGGCATGGCTACACCTTC.

This clone was found once. The rearrangement links TRBV29-1 to TRBJ2-5; 8 bases fit TRBD2. The CDR3 sequence is 13 residues long. Germline CDR1 reads SQVTM; CDR2 reads ANQGSEA. V shed 2 bases, J shed 4 bases, and the junction held 3 bases outside the gene matches. This CDR3 is CSVERGLGETQYF. The CDR3 nucleotides read TGCAGCGTTGAACGGGGACTAGGAGAGACCCAGTACTTC.

The chain carries TRBV2 and TRBJ2-2; weak D call: TRBD2 (5 bases). CDR1 is SNHLY and CDR2 is FYNNEI in the germline V gene. Trimming cost V 4 bases and J 3 bases, with 15 bases left between them. The length of the CDR3 is 16 residues. The CDR3 DNA is TGTGCCAGCAGTGCTTTGAGGCTCGGGGACACCGGGGAGCTGTTTTTT. Protein sequence: CASSALRLGDTGELFF. The full variable domain, in which reference TRBV2 and TRBJ2-2 provide the parts outside the CDR3, is EPEVTQTPSHQVTQMGQEVILRCVPISNHLYFYWYRQILGQKVEFLVSFYNNEISEKSEIFDDQFSVERPDGSNFTLKIRSTKLEDSAMYFCASSALRLGDTGELFFGEGSRLTVL.

The chain is built from TRBV7-6 and TRBJ2-3; D remains unclear. CDR1 is SGHVS and CDR2 is FNYEAQ in the germline V gene. CDR3 length: 12 amino acids. The V end lost 2 bases, the J end lost 5 bases, and 5 bases lay between the germline ends. CDR3 in amino acids: CASSLSQDTQYF. DNA of the CDR3: TGTGCCAGCAGCTTATCACAAGATACGCAGTATTTT.

The chain couples TRBV5-6 to TRBJ2-7; 8 bases line up with TRBD1. The CDR3 covers 14 residues. CDR1 is SGHDT and CDR2 is YYEEEE in the germline V gene. J lost 2 bases, V lost 1 base, and 2 bases had no gene match. The CDR3: CASSLIQGAYEQYF. The CDR3, as DNA: TGTGCCAGCAGCTTGATACAGGGGGCCTACGAGCAGTACTTC.

The chain links TRBV28 to TRBJ1-5; 9 nucleotides line up with TRBD1. V lost 7 bases, J lost 5 bases, and 3 bases stayed unmatched. The CDR3 is 13 amino acids. CDR1 is MDHEN, CDR2 SYDVKM, per germline. The CDR3 nucleotides are TGTGCCAGCACACAGGGGGCGCATCAGCCCCAGCATTTT. This encodes CASTQGAHQPQHF.

This clone showed up just a few times. The CDR3 region is CASSEVRYTEAFF. The CDR3 DNA reads TGTGCCAGCAGTGAAGTCAGGTACACTGAAGCTTTCTTT. The chain combines TRBV2 with TRBJ1-1; D is ambiguous. The CDR3 is made up of 13 amino acids. The V gene lost 1 base and the J gene lost 3 bases, with 6 bases spanning the gap. Germline lookup yields CDR1 SNHLY and CDR2 FYNNEI.

The chain is built from TRBV6-5 and TRBJ2-2; maybe TRBD2 (6 bases). The CDR3 runs 13 residues. V lost 6 bases to trimming and J lost 6 bases, with 11 bases between them. Germline V gene data show CDR1 as MNHEY and CDR2 as SVGAGI. CDR3 sequence: CASSRTGAGELFF. The CDR3 DNA reads as TGTGCCAGCAGCCGAACGGGGGCCGGGGAGCTGTTTTTT.

This chain uses TRBV11-2 with TRBJ2-7; 9 bases map to TRBD2. The germline V gene encodes CDR1 SGHAT and CDR2 FQNNGV. This CDR3 is built from 16 residues. With V trimmed by 1 base and J by 6 bases, 10 bases remained unmatched. The CDR3 DNA is TGTGCCAGCAGCTTAGTCGGGACTAGCACCGATCCCGAGCAGTACTTC. As protein: CASSLVGTSTDPEQYF.

This chain uses TRBV5-1 with TRBJ2-2; maybe TRBD2 (5 bases). CDR3 size: 14 residues. Trimming took 1 base from V and 9 from J, leaving 13 bases between them. Germline assignment: CDR1 SGHRS and CDR2 YFSETQ. The CDR3 DNA is TGCGCCAGCAGCTTGTATCTAGCCCAGTGGGAGCTGTTTTTT. The encoded protein is CASSLYLAQWELFF.

V and J are TRBV6-5 and TRBJ2-1; D call uncertain. The CDR3 consists of 12 residues. Trimming left V 6 bases short and J 5 bases short, with 8 bases between. Germline CDR1 is MNHEY and CDR2 is SVGAGI. CDR3 DNA sequence: TGTGCCAGCAGACCCAGTGACAATGAGCAGTTCTTC. Translated: CASRPSDNEQFF.

V usage is TRBV11-3 and J usage is TRBJ1-1, with D possibly being TRBD1 (5 bases). V was trimmed by 0 bases and J by 3 bases, leaving 23 bases between them. The germline V gene has CDR1 SGHNT and CDR2 YENEEA. The CDR3 is made up of 19 amino acids. The CDR3 bases are TGTGCCAGCAGCTTAGATCTCGGCAGGGTAGTAGCCGAGGACACTGAAGCTTTCTTT. Its translation: CASSLDLGRVVAEDTEAFF.

This sequence joins TRBV6-5 and TRBJ2-1; weak D call: TRBD2 (5 bases). The CDR3 spans 16 residues. The V end lost 0 bases, the J end lost 7 bases, and 16 bases lay between the germline ends. Looked up from germline, CDR1 is MNHEY and CDR2 is SVGAGI. The CDR3 DNA is TGTGCCAGCAGTTACTCGATCGGAGGAGTTATTAATGAGCAGTTCTTC. This translates into CASSYSIGGVINEQFF.

This clone was seen only once. The gene calls are TRBV4-1 and TRBJ1-6; TRBD1 is a possible D gene (5 bases). CDR3 length: 14 amino acids. V dropped 0 bases and J dropped 10 bases, with 10 bases sitting between them. The germline CDR1 and CDR2 sequences are MGHRA and YSYEKL. CDR3 nucleotides: TGCGCCAGCAGCCAAGATCCGGGGGAATCACCCCTCCACTTT. Translating it yields CASSQDPGESPLHF.

This CDR3 reads CASSLYPLRIAGGPREQYF. CDR3 nucleotide sequence: TGTGCCAGCAGTTTATACCCCCTCAGGATAGCGGGGGGGCCGAGGGAGCAGTACTTC. V and J are TRBV27 and TRBJ2-7; 11 nucleotides agree with TRBD2. This CDR3 is 19 amino acids long. Trimming cost V 1 base and J 7 bases; bases outside gene matches: 18. The germline gives CDR1 MNHEY, CDR2 SMNVEV (reference sequence).

V is TRBV5-1 and J is TRBJ2-1; the match to TRBD2 covers 7 bases. The V and J ends lost 4 bases and 4 bases, in that order; junction bases with no gene match: 8. CDR3 size: 15 residues. CDR1 is SGHRS, CDR2 YFSETQ, per germline. CDR3 residues: CASSPKWEGYNEQFF. CDR3 nucleotide sequence: TGCGCCAGCAGCCCGAAGTGGGAGGGGTACAATGAGCAGTTCTTC.